This T cell receptor (beta chain) was documented in a study of response to subunit inactivated influenza vaccine. Whole-study results and caveats: A suggestion made by the authors is that each seasonal influenza vaccination recruits few new T cells.

As concerns this clonotype: Its cognate antigen is unknown.

The CDR3 is made up of 13 amino acids. Deletions cut 0 bases from V and 6 bases from J, with 7 bases between. Per the germline V gene, CDR1 is SGDLS and CDR2 is YYNGEE. TCRdb re-analysed the RT-PCR reads in MiXCR, keeping a single row per CDR3 protein. The data hold approximately 530,000 distinct CDR3 sequences, with approximately 7.7% observed a single time. The receptor's source is a man aged 45 to 70 who received an inactivated influenza vaccine. The sample consisted of PBMCs from blood, taken around 2 years after vaccination. V is TRBV9 and J is TRBJ2-1; D remains ambiguous. Here the CDR3 DNA reads TGTGCCAGCAGCGTAGGGCAGAGCAATGAGCAGTTCTTC. As protein: CASSVGQSNEQFF.